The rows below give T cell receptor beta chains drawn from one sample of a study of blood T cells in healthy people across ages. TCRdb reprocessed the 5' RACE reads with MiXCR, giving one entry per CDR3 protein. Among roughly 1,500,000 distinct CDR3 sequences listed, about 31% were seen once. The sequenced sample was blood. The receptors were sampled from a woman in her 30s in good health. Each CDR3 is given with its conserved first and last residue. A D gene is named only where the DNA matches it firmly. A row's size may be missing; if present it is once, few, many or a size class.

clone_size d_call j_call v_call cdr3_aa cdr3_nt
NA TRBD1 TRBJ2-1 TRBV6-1 CASSEGTGATYNEQFF TGTGCCAGCAGTGAAGGGACAGGGGCGACCTACAATGAGCAGTTCTTC
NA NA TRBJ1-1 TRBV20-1 CSAGSGTMESEAFF TGCAGTGCGGGGTCCGGGACGATGGAATCTGAAGCTTTCTTT
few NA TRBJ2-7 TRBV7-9 CASSFAAGRPHNEQYF TGTGCCAGCAGTTTCGCTGCGGGGAGGCCCCACAATGAGCAGTACTTC
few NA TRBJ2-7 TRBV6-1 CASSEFGWSQGEQYF TGTGCCAGCAGTGAATTTGGTTGGTCCCAGGGCGAGCAGTACTTC
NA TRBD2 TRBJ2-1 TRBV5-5 CASSSALGEGFYNEQFF TGTGCCAGCAGCTCGGCCCTCGGGGAGGGGTTCTACAATGAGCAGTTCTTC
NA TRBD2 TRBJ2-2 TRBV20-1 CSARDPVSGGAGELFF TGCAGTGCTAGAGATCCGGTTAGCGGGGGGGCCGGGGAGCTGTTTTTT
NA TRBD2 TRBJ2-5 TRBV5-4 CASGLARRETQYF TGTGCCAGCGGACTAGCTAGGAGGGAGACCCAGTACTTC
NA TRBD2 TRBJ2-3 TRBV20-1 CSVRLAGIPDTQYF TGCAGTGTACGCCTAGCGGGGATACCAGATACGCAGTATTTT
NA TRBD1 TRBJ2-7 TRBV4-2 CASSRGTGEDYEQYF TGTGCCAGCAGCCGAGGGACAGGGGAGGACTACGAGCAGTACTTC
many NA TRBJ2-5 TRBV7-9 CASSPRREETQYF TGTGCCAGCAGCCCCCGGAGAGAAGAGACCCAGTACTTC
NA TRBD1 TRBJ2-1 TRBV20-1 CSARDPHRGLYNEQFF TGCAGTGCGAGAGACCCTCACAGGGGGCTCTACAATGAGCAGTTCTTC
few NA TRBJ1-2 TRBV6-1 CASSGQHNYGYTF TGTGCCAGCAGCGGACAGCACAACTATGGCTACACCTTC
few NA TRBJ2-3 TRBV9 CACSVGGKANTDTQYF TGTGCCTGCAGCGTGGGCGGGAAGGCAAACACAGATACGCAGTATTTT
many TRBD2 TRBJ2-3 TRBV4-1 CASSPRLAEGTDTQYF TGCGCCAGCAGCCCTCGACTAGCGGAGGGCACAGATACGCAGTATTTT
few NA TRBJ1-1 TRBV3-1 CASSQLLEGTEAFF TGTGCCAGCAGCCAACTTCTCGAGGGCACTGAAGCTTTCTTT
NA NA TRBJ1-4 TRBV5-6 CASSWVGDEKLFF TGTGCCAGCAGCTGGGTGGGCGATGAAAAACTGTTTTTT
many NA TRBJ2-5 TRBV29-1 CSVNPIGETQYF TGCAGCGTTAACCCGATCGGGGAGACCCAGTACTTC
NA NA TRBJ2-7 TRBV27 CASSSLWQGWHEQYF TGTGCCAGCAGTTCCCTCTGGCAGGGGTGGCACGAGCAGTACTTC
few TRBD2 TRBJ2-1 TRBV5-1 CASSPEKRGQYNEQFF TGCGCCAGCAGCCCCGAGAAGCGGGGGCAATACAATGAGCAGTTCTTC
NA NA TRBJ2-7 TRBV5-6 CASSLAGAGAFYEGQYF TGTGCCAGCAGCTTGGCGGGGGCAGGTGCCTTCTACGAGGGGCAGTACTTC
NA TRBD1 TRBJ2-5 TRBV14 CASSRDRAFQETQYF TGTGCCAGCAGTCGAGACAGGGCCTTCCAAGAGACCCAGTACTTC
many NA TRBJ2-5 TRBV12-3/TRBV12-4 CASSPQRGGWETQYF TGTGCCAGCAGTCCCCAGCGAGGGGGATGGGAGACCCAGTACTTC
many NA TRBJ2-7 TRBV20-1 CSARDSRDFFSSYEQYF TGCAGTGCTAGAGATTCCCGGGACTTTTTCAGCTCCTACGAGCAGTACTTC
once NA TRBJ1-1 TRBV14 CASSQDWARTAFF TGTGCCAGCAGCCAAGACTGGGCGAGGACGGCTTTCTTT
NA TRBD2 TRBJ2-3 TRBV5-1 CASSFGLAGDVGTDTQYF TGCGCCAGCAGCTTCGGACTAGCGGGGGATGTTGGCACAGATACGCAGTATTTT
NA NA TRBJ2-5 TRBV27 CASNPGGKAGNEQYF TGTGCCAGCAACCCGGGTGGGAAAGCTGGGAATGAGCAGTACTTC
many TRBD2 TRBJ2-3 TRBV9 CASSVGLAGTDTQYF TGTGCCAGCAGCGTAGGACTAGCGGGCACAGATACGCAGTATTTT
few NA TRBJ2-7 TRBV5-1 CASSPRVGDEQYF TGCGCCAGCAGCCCCAGGGTCGGGGACGAGCAGTACTTC
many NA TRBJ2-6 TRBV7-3 CASSITGLSGANVLTF TGTGCCAGCAGCATAACAGGCCTCTCTGGGGCCAACGTCCTGACTTTC
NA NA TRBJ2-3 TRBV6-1 CASSEVGRGRSTDTQYF TGTGCCAGCAGTGAAGTGGGCAGGGGGAGGTCCACAGATACGCAGTATTTT
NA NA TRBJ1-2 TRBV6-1 CASSEVKQVSYGYTF TGTGCCAGCAGTGAAGTTAAGCAGGTCTCCTATGGCTACACCTTC
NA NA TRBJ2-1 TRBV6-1 CASSEWFSGSSYNEQFF TGTGCCAGCAGTGAATGGTTTTCGGGGAGCTCCTACAATGAGCAGTTCTTC
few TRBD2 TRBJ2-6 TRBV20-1 CSARDLQRGGAGANVLTF TGCAGTGCTAGAGATCTACAGCGGGGAGGGGCTGGGGCCAACGTCCTGACTTTC
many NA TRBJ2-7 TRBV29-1 CSVGRDTYEQYF TGCAGCGTTGGACGGGACACCTACGAGCAGTACTTC
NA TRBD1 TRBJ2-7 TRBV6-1 CASRGQVGPEQYF TGTGCCAGCAGAGGACAGGTTGGACCCGAGCAGTACTTC
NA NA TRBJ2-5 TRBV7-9 CASSVTLTQETQYF TGTGCCAGCAGCGTGACGCTTACCCAAGAGACCCAGTACTTC
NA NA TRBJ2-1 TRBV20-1 CSPRAGDFYNEQFF TGCTCTCCCCGGGCAGGGGATTTCTACAATGAGCAGTTCTTC
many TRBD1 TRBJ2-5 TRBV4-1 CASSLATTGGWETQYF TGCGCCAGCAGCCTCGCGACTACAGGGGGCTGGGAGACCCAGTACTTC
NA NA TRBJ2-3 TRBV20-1 CSARELIGLSTDTQYF TGCAGTGCTAGGGAGTTAATCGGACTGAGCACAGATACGCAGTATTTT
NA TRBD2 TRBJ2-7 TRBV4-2 CASSQDWGLAYEQYF TGTGCCAGCAGCCAAGATTGGGGACTAGCCTACGAGCAGTACTTC
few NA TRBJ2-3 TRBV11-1 CASSLSGLRDTQYF TGTGCCAGCAGTCTTAGCGGACTTAGGGATACGCAGTATTTT
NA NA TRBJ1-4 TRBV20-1 CSARDSEHNEKLFF TGCAGTGCTAGAGATTCGGAACATAATGAAAAACTGTTTTTT
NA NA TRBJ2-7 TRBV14 CASSQGHSTYEQYF TGTGCCAGCAGCCAAGGACACTCGACCTACGAGCAGTACTTC
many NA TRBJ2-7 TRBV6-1 CASSDTIGSASYEQYF TGTGCCAGCAGTGATACCATCGGCTCCGCCTCCTACGAGCAGTACTTC
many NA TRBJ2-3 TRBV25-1 CASSSLQGDTQYF TGTGCCAGCAGTTCTCTCCAGGGAGATACGCAGTATTTT
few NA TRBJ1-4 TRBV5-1 CASSHRGGGEKLFF TGCGCCAGCAGCCACCGTGGGGGTGGTGAAAAACTGTTTTTT
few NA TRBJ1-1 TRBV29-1 CSVEGASLAFF TGTAGCGTTGAGGGAGCCTCTCTAGCTTTCTTT
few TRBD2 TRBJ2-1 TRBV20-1 CSARDLLASYNEQFF TGCAGTGCTAGAGATCTACTAGCGAGCTACAATGAGCAGTTCTTC